The present TCR beta chain was sequenced within a study of human T cells and chemical hapten exposure. Study in general: Mostly female, the patients presented with alopecia areata, totalis or universalis.

General observations from the study: The study found that DPC sensitization did not change TCRs above 1 in 1000 frequency.

Time point noted: patch test 1, 2 weeks after DPC sensitization. Sample treatment: therapeutic diphenylcyclopropenone sensitization with weekly scalp DPC. With 0 bases removed from V and 4 bases from J, the gap between germline ends came to 7 bases. The CDR3 extends over 14 amino acids. From germline, CDR1 is MNHEY and CDR2 SVGEGT. The sample holds a few counts of this clonotype. The antigen remains undetermined. In the original workflow: Samples had a median of around 100,000 TCRs, ranging about 20,000 to 750,000. TCRdb re-derived calls from the RACE reads in MiXCR, one entry per CDR3 protein. TCRdb's processing, not the authors', yielded these V and J calls. The repertoire holds some 80,000 distinct CDR3 sequences, 9.5% to 12% seen once, with roughly 4% in the top ten.

The chain couples TRBV6-2 or TRBV6-3 to TRBJ1-5, with D unclear. The clonotype comes from a woman aged 50 to 65 with alopecia areata. Some clones in this sample may be carry-over from other donors' samples. The source material was whole blood, sampled in connection with sensitization to the hapten diphenylcyclopropenone (DPC). The CDR3 region has the DNA TGTGCCAGCAGTTACTCTACAGAAAATCAGCCCCAGCATTTT. Encoded protein: CASSYSTENQPQHF.